The present entry profiles one T cell receptor (beta chain) with its context. No antigen is known for it. The CDR3 has 17 amino acids. Germline-derived CDR1 and CDR2 are MNHNS and SASEGT. V shed 2 bases and J 6 bases; nucleotides not matched to a gene: 13. Use of 60 Vbeta and 13 Jbeta primers characterized the PCR. As originally analysed: Later, an analysis found roughly 80 million unique TCR beta chains, and around 12 million of these were shared. The repertoire was sequenced with immunoSEQ multiplex PCR; TCRdb's copy has only in-frame clones and lacks some. The V and J calls and clone size were taken over from that table, and D and trimming were inferred from the DNA. Its table records about 200,000 clones. The sample is drawn from a study of cytomegalovirus exposure and HLA in healthy donors. Points from the study as a whole: A later analysis found common viral pathogens apparently linked to several of the most significant clusters.

This cohort consisted of healthy bone marrow donors. The chain has TRBV6-1 and TRBJ2-3; 8 bases are a match to TRBD2. The clonotype originates from a boy aged 5-17 years in good health and CMV-seronegative. Sequencing was carried out using PBMCs. CDR3 sequence (DNA): TGTGCCAGCAGTGAAATAGAGCGGGGGCCCCGGACGGATACGCAGTATTTT. The encoded protein is CASSEIERGPRTDTQYF.